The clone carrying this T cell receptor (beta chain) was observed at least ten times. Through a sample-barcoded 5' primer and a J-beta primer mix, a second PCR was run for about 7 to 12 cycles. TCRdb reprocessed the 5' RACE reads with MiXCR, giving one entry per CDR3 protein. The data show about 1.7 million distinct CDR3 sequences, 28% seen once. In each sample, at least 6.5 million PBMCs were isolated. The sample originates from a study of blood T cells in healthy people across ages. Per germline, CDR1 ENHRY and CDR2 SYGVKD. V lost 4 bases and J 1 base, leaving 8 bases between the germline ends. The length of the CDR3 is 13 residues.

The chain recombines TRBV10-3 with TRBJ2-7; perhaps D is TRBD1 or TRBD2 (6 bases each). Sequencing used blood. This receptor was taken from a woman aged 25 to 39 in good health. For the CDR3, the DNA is TGTGCCATCAGTGGGGGGGCGTCCTACGAGCAGTACTTC. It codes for CAISGGASYEQYF.